One sample yielded the 8 T cell receptor beta chains listed below, sequenced in a study of OX40 agonist ivuxolimab in advanced cancers. Profiled with immunoSEQ multiplex PCR; TCRdb holds only in-frame clones, not every one. Of about 67,000 clones listed, 65% to 90% are singletons. Source: CD4+ or CD8+ T cells sorted from blood, taken in a trial of the OX40 agonist ivuxolimab. The receptors were sampled from an adult with an advanced solid tumor such as melanoma, head and neck, liver or kidney cancer.

Sample share makes this clone medium-sized. V is TRBV9 and J is TRBJ2-2; TRBD1 might be the D (5 bases). The CDR3 runs to 16 residues. The V end was cut by 0 bases, the J end by 1 base, with 10 bases between. Per the germline V gene, CDR1 is SGDLS and CDR2 is YYNGEE. For the CDR3, the DNA is TGTGCCAGCAGCGTAGGGGGCGCCGTGAACACCGGGGAGCTGTTTTTT. It codes for CASSVGGAVNTGELFF.

This chain uses TRBV7-8 with TRBJ1-2; D may be TRBD1 (5 bases). Trimming left V 5 bases short and J 8 bases short, with 18 bases between. This CDR3 has 14 amino acids. Germline CDR1 reads SGHVS; CDR2 reads FQNEAQ. The CDR3 region has the DNA TGTGCCAGCAGCGGAGAAGTGGGGGGACGGGGCTACACCTTC. Its protein is CASSGEVGGRGYTF. Full variable domain (outside the CDR3, taken from reference TRBV7-8 and TRBJ1-2): GAGVSQSPRYKVAKRGQDVALRCDPISGHVSLFWYQQALGQGPEFLTYFQNEAQLDKSGLPSDRFFAERPEGSVSTLKIQRTQQEDSAVYLCASSGEVGGRGYTFGSGTRLTVV.

The table lists this clone with a count of one. The chain uses TRBV28 and TRBJ2-7; 7 bases align to TRBD1. Per the germline V gene, CDR1 is MDHEN and CDR2 is SYDVKM. The ends lost 6 bases at V and 2 bases at J; junction bases unmatched: 4. This CDR3 region has 13 residues. The CDR3: CASRLQGTYEQYF. CDR3 sequence (DNA): TGTGCCAGCAGGTTACAGGGGACCTACGAGCAGTACTTC.

This chain uses TRBV7-3 with TRBJ2-7; D possibly uses TRBD1 or TRBD2 (6 bases each). V gave up 3 bases and J gave up 6 bases, with 12 bases separating them. This CDR3 is 13 amino acids long. Germline lookup yields CDR1 SGHTA and CDR2 FQGTGA. CDR3 DNA sequence: TGTGCCAGCAGCTTCAAAGGGGGGAGCGAGCAGTACTTC. It codes for CASSFKGGSEQYF.

The chain carries TRBV7-8 and TRBJ1-3, with D maybe TRBD1 (6 bases). The CDR3 has 15 residues. Trimming took off 1 base at V and 0 bases at J, with 7 bases between the two ends. The V gene's germline CDR1 is SGHVS and CDR2 FQNEAQ. The CDR3 DNA is TGTGCCAGCAGCTTAGGACAGGCCTCTGGAAACACCATATATTTT. Encoded protein: CASSLGQASGNTIYF.

This clone appeared a few times. This sequence joins TRBV5-1 and TRBJ2-7; weak D call: TRBD1 (5 bases). V gave up 2 bases and J gave up 2 bases, with 17 bases separating them. From germline, CDR1 is SGHRS and CDR2 YFSETQ. CDR3 length: 16 amino acids. The DNA for the CDR3 is TGCGCCAGCAGCTTTTCCCCGACAGCAGAAACCTACGAGCAGTACTTC. The encoded protein is CASSFSPTAETYEQYF.

V gene TRBV19 combines with J gene TRBJ2-1, with D unclear. This CDR3 comprises 12 residues. Trimming took 0 bases from V and 8 from J, leaving 5 bases between them. The germline gives CDR1 LNHDA, CDR2 SQIVND (reference sequence). The CDR3 loop is CASSIDLDEQFF. CDR3 nucleotide sequence: TGTGCCAGTAGTATAGATCTCGATGAGCAGTTCTTC.

The chain combines TRBV7-8 with TRBJ2-5, with 7 bases matching TRBD1. CDR3 size: 15 residues. CDR1 SGHVS and CDR2 FQNEAQ come from the germline V gene. J was trimmed by 1 base and V by 4 bases; bases with no gene match: 6. The CDR3 coding sequence is TGTGCCAGCAGCTCTGGAACAGGGGTCCAAGAGACCCAGTACTTC. It yields the protein CASSSGTGVQETQYF. The whole variable domain, remainder taken from reference TRBV7-8 and TRBJ2-5, is GAGVSQSPRYKVAKRGQDVALRCDPISGHVSLFWYQQALGQGPEFLTYFQNEAQLDKSGLPSDRFFAERPEGSVSTLKIQRTQQEDSAVYLCASSSGTGVQETQYFGPGTRLLVL.